The present T cell receptor (beta chain) was sequenced within a study of T cell responses to AZD1222 COVID-19 vaccine. Repertoires were generated with immunoSEQ multiplex PCR, while TCRdb's copy carries only in-frame clones and drops some. In the table there are 150,000 or so clones, around nine tenths of which are singletons. As for this clone: The antigen is not known.

Study results and limitations: Spike was spanned by vaccine-associated CD4 TCRs, with dominance at 160-218 and 743-854. Within unmutated variant regions lay the reported targets of nearly half of spike-specific TCRs. Donors skewed white British and female; clonal diversity was possibly underestimated.

Germline loops: CDR1 SGHRS, CDR2 YFSETQ. Trimming pared 4 bases from V and 2 bases from J, leaving 16 bases between. The length of the CDR3 is 17 residues. The V gene is TRBV5-1, the J gene TRBJ2-6; perhaps D is TRBD1 or TRBD2 (5 bases each). This receptor was identified in an adult in good health. Sequencing used peripheral blood, obtained on day 0 of AZD1222 vaccination. CDR3 sequence: CASSPQGAAAGANVLTF. The CDR3 nucleotides read TGCGCCAGCAGCCCCCAGGGAGCAGCAGCTGGGGCCAACGTCCTGACTTTC.